A selection of T cell receptor beta chains follows, all from one sample in a study of beta chain features in type 1 diabetes. The table came from immunoSEQ multiplex PCR; TCRdb's copy has only in-frame clones and leaves some out. The table lists 150,000 or so clones, 6.5% to 10% of them singletons, with approximately 0.54% in the top ten. The sequenced sample consisted of central memory CD4+ T cells from blood. Receptor source: a woman under 30 with type 1 diabetes. The CDR3 runs from the conserved cysteine through the conserved F or W. D genes are given only for firm matches. Not all rows give a size; the values are once, few, many and, for expanded clones, a class.

d_call	clone_size	v_call	j_call	cdr3_nt	cdr3_aa
.	few	TRBV27	TRBJ1-1	TGTGCCAGCAGTTCGCTGACAGAAGCTTTCTTT	CASSSLTEAFF
TRBD2	few	TRBV6-1	TRBJ2-1	TGTGCCAGCAGTGAAAGGGACCACGGGAGGAATGAGCAGTTCTTC	CASSERDHGRNEQFF
.	few	TRBV18	TRBJ2-5	TGTGCCAGCTCTCCGGGGGAGACCCAGTACTTC	CASSPGETQYF
TRBD2	.	TRBV7-7	TRBJ2-1	TGTGCTAGCAGCGACGGACTAGGCCGCGAGCAGTTCTTC	CASSDGLGREQFF
.	few	TRBV9	TRBJ2-1	TGTGCCAGCAGCGTAGGGGCAGGGGACTACTACAATGAGCAGTTCTTC	CASSVGAGDYYNEQFF
TRBD2	.	TRBV5-6	TRBJ2-1	TGTGCCAGCAGCTCCGGGACTAGCGGGTTTAATGAGCAGTTCTTC	CASSSGTSGFNEQFF
.	few	TRBV29-1	TRBJ2-7	TGCAGCGTTGAAGAAGGGGGGGCCTACGAGCAGTACTTC	CSVEEGGAYEQYF
TRBD1	.	TRBV5-1	TRBJ1-5	TGCGCCAGCAGCGTTCAGGGGGATCAGCCCCAGCATTTT	CASSVQGDQPQHF
.	.	TRBV19	TRBJ2-4	TGTGCCAGTAGTATAGAGGGGGCGCGGGCCAAAAACATTCAGTACTTC	CASSIEGARAKNIQYF
TRBD2	.	TRBV25-1	TRBJ2-3	TGTGCCAGCAGTGAAGCACTAGCGGGAGTTTATACAGATACGCAGTATTTT	CASSEALAGVYTDTQYF
.	few	TRBV10-3	TRBJ1-2	TGTGCCATCCATGCAGACTATGGCTACACCTTC	CAIHADYGYTF
.	.	TRBV6-5	TRBJ1-5	TGTGCCAGCAGGCGACAGGCTTATAGCAATCAGCCCCAGCATTTT	CASRRQAYSNQPQHF
.	few	TRBV14	TRBJ2-7	TGTGCCAGCAGCTCGACCGGGGGAGGACGCGAGCAGTACTTC	CASSSTGGGREQYF
TRBD2	few	TRBV19	TRBJ2-4	TGTGCCAGTAGTGAGACTAGCGGGAGGGGGAACATTCAGTACTTC	CASSETSGRGNIQYF
.	few	TRBV5-5	TRBJ2-1	TGTGCCAGCAGCTTATTCAGTGCCATAAACAATGAGCAGTTCTTC	CASSLFSAINNEQFF
.	few	TRBV5-8	TRBJ2-2	TGTGCCAGCAGCCCTATATCAAGAACCGGGGAGCTGTTTTTT	CASSPISRTGELFF
TRBD1	few	TRBV2	TRBJ2-7	TGTGCCAGCAGTGTCAACAGGGGTGGGTACGAGCAGTACTTC	CASSVNRGGYEQYF
TRBD2	few	TRBV30	TRBJ2-2	TGTGCCTGGAGTACACTAGCGGGGCGGGAGCTGTTTTTT	CAWSTLAGRELFF
TRBD1	.	TRBV7-2	TRBJ2-5	TGTGCCAGCAGCGCCGGGGACAGGGCAGAGACCCAGTACTTC	CASSAGDRAETQYF
TRBD1	.	TRBV7-2	TRBJ2-7	TGTGCCAGCACTCGACAGGGGGGCATTCCCCTGATTGGGGAGCAGTACTTC	CASTRQGGIPLIGEQYF
TRBD2	.	TRBV4-2	TRBJ2-3	TGTGCCAGCAGCCAAGATGCGGGAGGGCCCTCAGATACGCAGTATTTT	CASSQDAGGPSDTQYF
.	few	TRBV5-1	TRBJ1-1	TGCGCCAGCAGCTGGCAGGGGAACACTGAAGCTTTCTTT	CASSWQGNTEAFF
TRBD1	.	TRBV5-1	TRBJ2-3	TGCGCCAGCAGCTTGAATGCCCCGACAGGGGGAGATACGCAGTATTTT	CASSLNAPTGGDTQYF